This T cell receptor (beta chain) comes out of a study of control samples from healthy donors and cancer patients. Sequencing used immunoSEQ multiplex PCR; TCRdb keeps in-frame clones, though not all of them. Among 130,000 or so clones, 85% to 95% were seen once, and the ten largest hold 10% to 15%. Per germline, CDR1 LNHDA and CDR2 SQIVND (reference sequence). The CDR3 is made up of 12 amino acids. With 6 bases clipped from V and 3 bases from J, the junction kept 2 bases outside the gene matches. The receptor was derived from a man aged 35 to 55 in good health. This chain links TRBV19 with TRBJ2-7; 7 bases line up with TRBD2. The source material was blood. The CDR3 nucleotides read TGTGCCAGTAGCGGCGGGAGCTACGAGCAGTACTTC. Protein sequence: CASSGGSYEQYF.